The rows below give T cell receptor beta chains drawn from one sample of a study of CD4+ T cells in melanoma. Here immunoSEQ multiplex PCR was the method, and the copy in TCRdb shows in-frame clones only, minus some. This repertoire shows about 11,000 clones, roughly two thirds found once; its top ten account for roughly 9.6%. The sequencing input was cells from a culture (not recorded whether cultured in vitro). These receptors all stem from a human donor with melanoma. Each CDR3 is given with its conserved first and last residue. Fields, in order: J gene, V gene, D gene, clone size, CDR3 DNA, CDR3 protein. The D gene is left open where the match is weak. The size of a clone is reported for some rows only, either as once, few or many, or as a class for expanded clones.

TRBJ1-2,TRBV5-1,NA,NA,TGCGCCAGCAGCTGGGGGCAGCTAGACGACTATGGCTACACCTTC,CASSWGQLDDYGYTF
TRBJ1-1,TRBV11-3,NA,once,TGTGCCAGCAGCTTATCCCTTAGTGAAGCTTTCTTT,CASSLSLSEAFF
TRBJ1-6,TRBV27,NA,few,TGTGCCAGCAGTTTAATGGCACCACCCAATTCACCCCTCCACTTT,CASSLMAPPNSPLHF
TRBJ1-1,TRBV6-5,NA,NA,TGTGCCAGCAGTTACACCAAGGAGACTGAAGCTTTCTTT,CASSYTKETEAFF
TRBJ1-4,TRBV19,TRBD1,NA,TGTGCCAGTAAAACGGGACAGGTCAATGAAAAACTGTTTTTT,CASKTGQVNEKLFF
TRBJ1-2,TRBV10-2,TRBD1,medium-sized,TGCGCCAGCAGCGTGGACAGGGCTAGTGGCTACACCTTC,CASSVDRASGYTF
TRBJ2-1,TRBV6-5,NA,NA,TGTGCCAGCAGGGTGAACAATGAGCAGTTCTTC,CASRVNNEQFF
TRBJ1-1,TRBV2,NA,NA,TGTGCCAGCAAAACGGTGGGGAACACTGAAGCTTTCTTT,CASKTVGNTEAFF
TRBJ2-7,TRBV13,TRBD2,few,TGTGCCAGCAGCCCCCGGGGGGACTACGAGCAGTACTTC,CASSPRGDYEQYF
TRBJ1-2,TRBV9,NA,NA,TGTGCCAGCAGCTTTTTGGCTAACTATGGCTACACCTTC,CASSFLANYGYTF
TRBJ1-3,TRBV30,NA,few,TGTGCCTGGAGACGGTTTGGAAACACCATATATTTT,CAWRRFGNTIYF
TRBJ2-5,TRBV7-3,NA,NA,TGTGCCAGCAGCTCCTCCGCGACCCAGTACTTC,CASSSSATQYF
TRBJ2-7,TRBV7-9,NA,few,TGTGCCAGCAGCTTAGGGGATGTGGGGGGCTACGAGCAGTACTTC,CASSLGDVGGYEQYF
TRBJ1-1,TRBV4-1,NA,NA,TGCGCCAGCAGCCAAGGCTGGGGGAGAGCTTTCTTT,CASSQGWGRAFF
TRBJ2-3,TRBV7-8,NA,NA,TGTGCCAGCAGCTTTGCCACGGCAGATACGCAGTATTTT,CASSFATADTQYF
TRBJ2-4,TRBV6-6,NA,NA,TGTGCCAGCAGTTGGACTAAGAGTTCCAAAAACATTCAGTACTTC,CASSWTKSSKNIQYF
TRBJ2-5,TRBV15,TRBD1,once,TGTGCCACCAGCCGGAGACAGGGCCGGCTCCAAGAGACCCAGTACTTC,CATSRRQGRLQETQYF
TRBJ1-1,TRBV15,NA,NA,TGTGCCACCAGCAGAGGACAGATTGAAGAGGTTCACTTT,CATSRGQIEEVHF
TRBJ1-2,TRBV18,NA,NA,TGTGCCAGCTCACGGACGGTCCCCTATGGCTACACCTTC,CASSRTVPYGYTF
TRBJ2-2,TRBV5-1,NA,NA,TGCGCCAGCAGCTTGGACAGGGTGACCGGGGAGCTGTTTTTT,CASSLDRVTGELFF
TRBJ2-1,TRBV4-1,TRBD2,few,TGCGCCAGCAGCCAAGGACCTCTCGGGGGGGCGTACAATGAGCAGTTCTTC,CASSQGPLGGAYNEQFF
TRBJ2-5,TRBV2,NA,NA,TGTGCCAGCATTGAGGTAGTAAAAGAGACCCAGTACTTC,CASIEVVKETQYF
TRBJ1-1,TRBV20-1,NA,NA,TGCAGTGCCGGGAGGTACGAGGCTTTCTTT,CSAGRYEAFF
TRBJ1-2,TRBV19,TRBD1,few,TGTGCCAGTAGTGTCCAAGGGGGCGGCCGTTATGGCTACACCTTC,CASSVQGGGRYGYTF
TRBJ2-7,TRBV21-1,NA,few,TGTGCCAGCAGGCCCCTTGATAGGAGGTACGAGCAGTACTTC,CASRPLDRRYEQYF
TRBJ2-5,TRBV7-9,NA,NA,TGTGCCAGCAGCCTTATCGAGACACGGTGGGGGGCCCAGTACTTC,CASSLIETRWGAQYF
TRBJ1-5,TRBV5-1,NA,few,TGCGCCAGCAGCGAGGGCCGCAATCAGCCCCAGCATTTT,CASSEGRNQPQHF
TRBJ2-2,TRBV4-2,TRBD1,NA,TGTGCCAGCAGCCGAAGGGGGCAGGGAATCACCGGGGAGCTGTTTTTT,CASSRRGQGITGELFF
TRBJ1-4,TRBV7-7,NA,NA,TGTGCCAGCAGCTTATTGGTAACTAATGAAAAACTGTTTTTT,CASSLLVTNEKLFF
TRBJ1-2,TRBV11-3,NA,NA,TGTGCCAGCAGCTTAGATATCATGGGACGAGGGGGCTACACCTTC,CASSLDIMGRGGYTF
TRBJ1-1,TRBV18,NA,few,TGTGCCAGCTCCCCTATACCCACTGAAGCTTTCTTT,CASSPIPTEAFF
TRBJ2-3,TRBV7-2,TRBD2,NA,TGTGCCAGCAGCTGGACTAGCGGGGGAGATACGCAGTATTTT,CASSWTSGGDTQYF
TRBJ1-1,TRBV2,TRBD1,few,TGTGCCAGCAGTCAACAGGGGGCCAGGAGCACTGAAGCTTTCTTT,CASSQQGARSTEAFF
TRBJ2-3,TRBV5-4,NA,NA,TGTGCCAGCTCGTCTCCCCTATACGATCTGTATTTT,CASSSPLYDLYF
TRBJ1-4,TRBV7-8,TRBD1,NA,TGTGCCAGCGGCAGGACAGGGGGGACTGAAAAACTGTTTTTT,CASGRTGGTEKLFF
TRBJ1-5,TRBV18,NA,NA,TGTGCCAGCTCACCCCTGGACAGAAATCAGCCCCAGCATTTT,CASSPLDRNQPQHF
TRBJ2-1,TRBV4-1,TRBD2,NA,TGCGCCAGCAGCCAAGATTGGCTAGCGGGGGAGTCTGGCAATGAGCAGTTCTTC,CASSQDWLAGESGNEQFF
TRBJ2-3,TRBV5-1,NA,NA,TGCGCCAGCAGCACCGGGACAAGCCTAACAGATACGCAGTATTTT,CASSTGTSLTDTQYF
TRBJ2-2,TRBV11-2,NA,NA,TGTGCCAGCAGCTTAGAAAGGGTTTACACCGGGGAGCTGTTTTTT,CASSLERVYTGELFF
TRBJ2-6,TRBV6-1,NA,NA,TGTGCCATCTGGAAAGGTTCCGGGGCCAACGTCCTGACTTTC,CAIWKGSGANVLTF
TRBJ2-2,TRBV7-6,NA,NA,TGTGCCAGCAGCTCCCTCGGGGACACTCACCCCTACACCGGGGAGCTGTTTTTT,CASSSLGDTHPYTGELFF
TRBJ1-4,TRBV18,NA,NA,TGTGCCAGCTCAAGCAAAAGGACGGTGGAGGGGGAAAAACTGTTTTTT,CASSSKRTVEGEKLFF
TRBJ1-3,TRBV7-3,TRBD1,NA,TGTGCCAGCAGCTTTCAGACAGGGCAAAGAAACACCATATATTTT,CASSFQTGQRNTIYF
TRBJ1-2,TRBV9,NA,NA,TGTGCCAGCAGTGGCAGGGCGTCGCGGAGAGGCTACACCTTC,CASSGRASRRGYTF
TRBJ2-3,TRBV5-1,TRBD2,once,TGCGCCAGCAGCCAAGCGGGGGGGAGGGGCACAGATACGCAGTATTTT,CASSQAGGRGTDTQYF
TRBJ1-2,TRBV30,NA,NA,TGTGCCTGGAGCCACAGATATGGCTACACCTTC,CAWSHRYGYTF
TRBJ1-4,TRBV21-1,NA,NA,TGTGCCAGCAGCAGCCTGGACGGTTGTAATGAAAAACTGTTTTTT,CASSSLDGCNEKLFF
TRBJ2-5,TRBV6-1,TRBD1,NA,TGTGCCAGCAGCCACAGGGGGGCCATACAAGAGACCCAGTACTTC,CASSHRGAIQETQYF
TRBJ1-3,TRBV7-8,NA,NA,TGTGCCAGCAGCTTAGCCACAGCATCGGGATACTCTGGAAACACCATATATTTT,CASSLATASGYSGNTIYF
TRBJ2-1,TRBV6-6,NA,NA,TGTGCCAGCAGCATCCAGCGGAGCTCCTACAATGAGCAGTTCTTC,CASSIQRSSYNEQFF
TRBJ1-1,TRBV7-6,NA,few,TGTGCCAGCAGCCGTTTCTCGTCCGGGAACACTGAAGCTTTCTTT,CASSRFSSGNTEAFF
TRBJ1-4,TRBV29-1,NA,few,TGCAGCGTTGTCGGGTACCCTAATGAAAAACTGTTTTTT,CSVVGYPNEKLFF
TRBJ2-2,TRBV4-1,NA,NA,TGCGCCAGCAGCCAAGAGGCCCAACTAGTAACCGGGGAGCTGTTTTTT,CASSQEAQLVTGELFF
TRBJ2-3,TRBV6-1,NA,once,TGTGCCAGCAGTGAAGCGCTAGGGGGGTTCACAGATACGCAGTATTTT,CASSEALGGFTDTQYF
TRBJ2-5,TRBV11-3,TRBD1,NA,TGTGCCAGCAGCTTAAGGGACAGGGGAGAGACCCAGTACTTC,CASSLRDRGETQYF
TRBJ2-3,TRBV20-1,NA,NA,TGCAGTGCCCCGATCACAGATACGCAGTATTTT,CSAPITDTQYF